One sample yielded the 9 T cell receptor beta chains listed below, sequenced in a study of blood T cell repertoires in COVID-19. Assay: immunoSEQ multiplex PCR; the TCRdb copy retains only in-frame clones and omits some. This sample has 250,000 to 400,000 clones, with approximately 90% found just once. The sequencing input was peripheral blood. These receptors all come from a young woman with COVID-19, enrolled during active disease.

The genes are TRBV18 and TRBJ1-2; 8 nucleotides match TRBD1. V trimming: 3 bases; J trimming: 6 bases; junction bases outside the gene matches: 6. Per germline, CDR1 KGHSH and CDR2 LQKENI. The CDR3 is made up of 14 amino acids. CDR3 nucleotide sequence: TGTGCCAGCTCACCTACGACAGGGGATCATGGCTACACCTTC. Its protein product is CASSPTTGDHGYTF.

This clone was picked up many times. The chain employs TRBV5-6 and TRBJ1-5; D not resolved. Per the germline V gene, CDR1 is SGHDT and CDR2 is YYEEEE. Deletions cut 1 base from V and 0 bases from J, with 8 bases between. The CDR3 consists of 15 residues. CDR3 amino acids: CASSLRSYSNQPQHF. As DNA, the CDR3 is TGTGCCAGCAGCTTGCGGTCCTATAGCAATCAGCCCCAGCATTTT.

V usage is TRBV5-1 and J usage is TRBJ2-7; 8 bases match TRBD1. There are 15 residues in the CDR3. With 2 bases clipped from V and 3 bases from J, the junction kept 7 bases outside the gene matches. Germline-derived CDR1 and CDR2 are SGHRS and YFSETQ. Written as DNA, the CDR3 is TGCGCCAGCAGCTTATCAGGGGGCCAGGGCTACGAGCAGTACGTC. It encodes CASSLSGGQGYEQYV.

This chain uses TRBV7-9 with TRBJ2-1; D is ambiguous. The CDR3 sequence is 15 residues long. Looked up from germline, CDR1 is SEHNR and CDR2 is FQNEAQ (reference sequence). Trimming stripped 7 bases from V and 6 bases from J, with 19 bases between. CDR3 DNA sequence: TGTGCCAGCACCGAGGCCGTCTCGGATATCAATGAGCAGTTCTTC. Its protein is CASTEAVSDINEQFF. Full variable domain (remainder filled in from reference TRBV7-9 and TRBJ2-1): DTGVSQNPRHKITKRGQNVTFRCDPISEHNRLYWYRQTLGQGPEFLTYFQNEAQLEKSRLLSDRFSAERPKGSFSTLEIQRTEQGDSAMYLCASTEAVSDINEQFFGPGTRLTVL.

This clone was seen just once. The chain combines TRBV15 with TRBJ1-1, with a tentative D call TRBD1 (5 bases). V lost 5 bases and J 4 bases, leaving 14 bases between the germline ends. Germline-derived CDR1 and CDR2 are LNHNV and YYDKDF (reference sequence). The CDR3 loop spans 14 amino acids. CDR3 region: CATSAPRGVTEAFF. The CDR3 DNA is TGTGCCACCAGCGCCCCTCGGGGGGTCACTGAAGCTTTCTTT.

This clone was recorded once. The V gene is TRBV10-3, the J gene TRBJ1-2, with 7 bases identical to TRBD1. V was pared by 0 bases and J by 6 bases, with 4 bases of the junction left unmatched. The germline gives CDR1 ENHRY, CDR2 SYGVKD. This CDR3 is 14 amino acids long. DNA for the CDR3: TGTGCCATCAGTGAGTCAAAGGGGGCTGATGGCTACACCTTC. It codes for CAISESKGADGYTF.

V is TRBV6-2 or TRBV6-3 and J is TRBJ2-2; 8 positions agree with TRBD1. V shed 6 bases and J 5 bases; nucleotides not matched to a gene: 8. The length of the CDR3 is 15 residues. Per germline, CDR1 MNHEY and CDR2 SVGEGT. The CDR3 loop reads CASSETGVITGELFF. The DNA for the CDR3 is TGTGCCAGCAGCGAGACAGGGGTGATTACCGGGGAGCTGTTTTTT.

The V gene is TRBV5-1, the J gene TRBJ2-1; 7 bases align to TRBD1. Germline CDR1 and CDR2: SGHRS and YFSETQ. V was clipped by 0 bases and J by 5 bases; unmatched bases: 14. This CDR3 is built from 18 residues. This CDR3 reads CASSLGLIQGPTDNEQFF. The CDR3 DNA sequence: TGCGCCAGCAGCTTGGGATTAATACAGGGGCCTACCGACAATGAGCAGTTCTTC. Combining the CDR3 with reference TRBV5-1 and TRBJ2-1 gives the whole variable domain KAGVTQTPRYLIKTRGQQVTLSCSPISGHRSVSWYQQTPGQGLQFLFEYFSETQRNKGNFPGRFSGRQFSNSRSEMNVSTLELGDSALYLCASSLGLIQGPTDNEQFFGPGTRLTVL.

The count of this clone is one. The chain links TRBV28 to TRBJ1-2; D call uncertain. The germline V gene has CDR1 MDHEN and CDR2 SYDVKM. This CDR3 is 13 amino acids long. V was shortened by 3 bases and J by 1 base, with 6 bases between the two germline ends. CDR3 loop: CASSFLRNYGYTF. The CDR3 nucleotides are TGTGCCAGCAGTTTTCTGCGTAACTATGGCTACACCTTC.